The rows below give T cell receptor beta chains drawn from one sample of a study of Ad26.COV2.S vaccination and SARS-CoV-2 variants. Some clones are missing from TCRdb's copy, which holds only in-frame ones; the method was immunoSEQ multiplex PCR. The sample yields about 350,000 clones, 92% seen once. The material sequenced was peripheral blood, taken after recovery from COVID-19. These receptors came from a human donor who had recovered from COVID-19. CDR3s include the opening cysteine and the closing phenylalanine or tryptophan. Fields, in order: J gene, V gene, clone size, D gene, CDR3 length, CDR3 DNA, CDR3 protein. The D gene is left open where the match is weak. Clone size, where shown, is once, few, many, or a class for clones that have expanded.

J: TRBJ2-5; V: TRBV2; size: NA; D: NA; length: 10; DNA: TGTGCCAGGGAGGGTGAGACCCAGTACTTC; CDR3: CAREGETQYF
J: TRBJ2-1; V: TRBV18; size: NA; D: NA; length: 12; DNA: TGTGCCAGCTCACCCGTACACAGGGAGCAGTTCTTC; CDR3: CASSPVHREQFF
J: TRBJ1-1; V: TRBV19; size: NA; D: NA; length: 15; DNA: TGTGCCAGTAGTAGTGGACAGAACAGGAACACTGAAGCTTTCTTT; CDR3: CASSSGQNRNTEAFF
J: TRBJ2-1; V: TRBV19; size: NA; D: TRBD2; length: 15; DNA: TGTGCCAGTAGTATAGACGGGGGGGCTAACAATGAGCAGTTCTTC; CDR3: CASSIDGGANNEQFF
J: TRBJ1-2; V: TRBV7-9; size: NA; D: NA; length: 14; DNA: TGTGCCAGCAGCCCCTCGGGATCCTTCTATGGCTACACCTTC; CDR3: CASSPSGSFYGYTF
J: TRBJ2-3; V: TRBV19; size: NA; D: NA; length: 17; DNA: TGTGCCAGTAGTATCCTCCGGGAGAAGGCCCGAGCAGATACGCAGTATTTT; CDR3: CASSILREKARADTQYF
J: TRBJ1-2; V: TRBV11-2; size: few; D: TRBD1; length: 17; DNA: TGTGCCAGCAGCCCCTTCGGAGGACAGGCCAGACCTTATGGCTACACCTTC; CDR3: CASSPFGGQARPYGYTF
J: TRBJ2-7; V: TRBV6-2/TRBV6-3; size: NA; D: NA; length: 18; DNA: TGTGCCAGCAGTTACAAATTGGTCGGGGCGGGACACTCCTACGAGCAGTACTTC; CDR3: CASSYKLVGAGHSYEQYF
J: TRBJ1-2; V: TRBV4-3; size: NA; D: TRBD1; length: 15; DNA: TGCGCCAGCAGCCAAGATGGGGGCAGGGGGGGCGGCTACACCTTC; CDR3: CASSQDGGRGGGYTF
J: TRBJ1-2; V: TRBV6-1; size: NA; D: NA; length: 14; DNA: TGTGCCAGCAGTGAAGTACACAGCGGCTATGGCTACACCTTC; CDR3: CASSEVHSGYGYTF
J: TRBJ2-5; V: TRBV5-1; size: NA; D: TRBD2; length: 15; DNA: TGCGCCAGCAGCACCGGGACTAGCGGACAAGAGACCCAGTACTTC; CDR3: CASSTGTSGQETQYF
J: TRBJ1-5; V: TRBV12-3/TRBV12-4; size: NA; D: NA; length: 13; DNA: TGTGCCAGCAGTTTAGCCTCGAATCAGCCCCAGCATTTT; CDR3: CASSLASNQPQHF
J: TRBJ1-5; V: TRBV27; size: NA; D: NA; length: 14; DNA: TGTGCCAGCAGTTATCAGGGCCTGGGGCAGCCCCAGCATTTT; CDR3: CASSYQGLGQPQHF
J: TRBJ2-2; V: TRBV11-2; size: NA; D: TRBD1; length: 14; DNA: TGTGCCAGCAGCTTAGCACAGGGGACCGGGGAGCTGTTTTTT; CDR3: CASSLAQGTGELFF
J: TRBJ1-5; V: TRBV27; size: NA; D: TRBD1; length: 15; DNA: TGTGCCAGCAGTGTGTCCGGGACAGCCTATCAGCCCCAGCATTTT; CDR3: CASSVSGTAYQPQHF
J: TRBJ2-7; V: TRBV12-3/TRBV12-4; size: once; D: NA; length: 12; DNA: TGTGCCAGCAGTTTGGGGGTTACGAGGCAGTACTTC; CDR3: CASSLGVTRQYF
J: TRBJ1-1; V: TRBV29-1; size: NA; D: NA; length: 13; DNA: TGCAGCGTTGACAAGGGGGGGAAAGCTGAAGCTTTCTTT; CDR3: CSVDKGGKAEAFF
J: TRBJ2-3; V: TRBV4-3; size: NA; D: NA; length: 15; DNA: TGCGCCAGCAGCCTTCAATGGGACAGCACAGATACGCAGTATTTT; CDR3: CASSLQWDSTDTQYF
J: TRBJ2-7; V: TRBV24-1; size: NA; D: TRBD1; length: 16; DNA: TGTGCCACCAGTGATCCCCCCGGGACAGAATTCTACGAGCAGTACTTC; CDR3: CATSDPPGTEFYEQYF
J: TRBJ1-1; V: TRBV9; size: NA; D: NA; length: 16; DNA: TGTGCCAGCAGCAGGTATCGAGGGGCACACAATAAGGAAGCTTTCTTT; CDR3: CASSRYRGAHNKEAFF
J: TRBJ1-2; V: TRBV12-3/TRBV12-4; size: NA; D: NA; length: 12; DNA: TGTGCCAGCAGGAAACGGGGGACTGGCTACACCTTC; CDR3: CASRKRGTGYTF
J: TRBJ2-1; V: TRBV2; size: once; D: TRBD2; length: 15; DNA: TGTGCCAGCAGTGCCGGGACTAGCGGGTACAATGAGCAGTTCTTC; CDR3: CASSAGTSGYNEQFF
J: TRBJ2-7; V: TRBV30; size: once; D: NA; length: 14; DNA: TGTGCCTGGAGTGTAGGGCAATACTTCTACGAGCAGTACTTC; CDR3: CAWSVGQYFYEQYF